This paragraph covers one T cell receptor beta chain sequence. Its antigen is currently unknown. The PCR was carried out with 60 Vbeta primers and 13 Jbeta primers. The assay was immunoSEQ multiplex PCR, and TCRdb's table has in-frame clones only and misses some. The sample has 150,000 to 200,000 clones, roughly three quarters seen once. This sample was taken from a study of cytomegalovirus exposure and HLA in healthy donors. Looking at the study overall: Most genotyped donors, around 78% of fewer than 400, had Caucasian-associated genetic ancestry.

Study-level points and caveats: Most likely, a cluster of highly shared sequence variants arose as a sequencing artifact. Most observed TCR sequences were rare, whereas some public TCRs were detected in many donors.

The CDR3 loop spans 15 amino acids. J was trimmed by 2 bases and V by 6 bases; bases with no gene match: 4. Germline assignment: CDR1 MDHEN and CDR2 SYDVKM. The sample comprised PBMCs. The receptor was isolated from a woman aged 45-65 years in good health and CMV-seronegative. The chain couples TRBV28 to TRBJ2-1; TRBD2 matches 10 bases. DNA of the CDR3: TGTGCCAGCAGGGTTGGACTAGCGGCCTACAATGAGCAGTTCTTC. It codes for CASRVGLAAYNEQFF.